The clone carrying this TCR beta chain was seen more than once but under ten times. This record belongs to a study of cytomegalovirus exposure and HLA in healthy donors. The PCR used 60 Vbeta and 13 Jbeta primers. The assay was immunoSEQ multiplex PCR, and TCRdb's table has in-frame clones only and misses some. The data contain about 150,000 clones, around 79% of them singletons. Each donor was healthy, and each was a bone marrow donor. Sequenced input: PBMCs. This clonotype originated in a man aged 25-45 years in good health and CMV-seropositive.

The CDR3 reads CASSLGAGATEAFF. The CDR3 coding sequence is TGTGCCAGCAGCTTGGGGGCGGGGGCGACTGAAGCTTTCTTT. This rearrangement joins TRBV5-5 to TRBJ1-1, with a weak D call TRBD1 (6 bases). V lost 0 bases and J lost 5, with 11 bases in between. Looked up from germline, CDR1 is SGHKS and CDR2 is YYEKEE (reference sequence). CDR3 length: 14 amino acids.